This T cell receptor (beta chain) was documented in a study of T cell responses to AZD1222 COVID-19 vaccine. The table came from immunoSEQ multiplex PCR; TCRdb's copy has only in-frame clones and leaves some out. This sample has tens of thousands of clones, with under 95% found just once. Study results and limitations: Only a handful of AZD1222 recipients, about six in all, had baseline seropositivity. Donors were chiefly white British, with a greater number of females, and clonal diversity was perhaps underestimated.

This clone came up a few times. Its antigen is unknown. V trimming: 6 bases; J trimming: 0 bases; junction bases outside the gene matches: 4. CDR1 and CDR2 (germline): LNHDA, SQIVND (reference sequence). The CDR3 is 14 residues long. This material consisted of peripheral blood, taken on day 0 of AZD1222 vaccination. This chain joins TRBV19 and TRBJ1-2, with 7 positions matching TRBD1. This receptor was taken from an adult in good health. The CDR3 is CASSLGTANYGYTF. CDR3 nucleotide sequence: TGTGCCAGTAGCTTGGGGACAGCTAACTATGGCTACACCTTC. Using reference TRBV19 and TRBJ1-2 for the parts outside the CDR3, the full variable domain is DGGITQSPKYLFRKEGQNVTLSCEQNLNHDAMYWYRQDPGQGLRLIYYSQIVNDFQKGDIAEGYSVSREKKESFPLTVTSAQKNPTAFYLCASSLGTANYGYTFGSGTRLTVV.